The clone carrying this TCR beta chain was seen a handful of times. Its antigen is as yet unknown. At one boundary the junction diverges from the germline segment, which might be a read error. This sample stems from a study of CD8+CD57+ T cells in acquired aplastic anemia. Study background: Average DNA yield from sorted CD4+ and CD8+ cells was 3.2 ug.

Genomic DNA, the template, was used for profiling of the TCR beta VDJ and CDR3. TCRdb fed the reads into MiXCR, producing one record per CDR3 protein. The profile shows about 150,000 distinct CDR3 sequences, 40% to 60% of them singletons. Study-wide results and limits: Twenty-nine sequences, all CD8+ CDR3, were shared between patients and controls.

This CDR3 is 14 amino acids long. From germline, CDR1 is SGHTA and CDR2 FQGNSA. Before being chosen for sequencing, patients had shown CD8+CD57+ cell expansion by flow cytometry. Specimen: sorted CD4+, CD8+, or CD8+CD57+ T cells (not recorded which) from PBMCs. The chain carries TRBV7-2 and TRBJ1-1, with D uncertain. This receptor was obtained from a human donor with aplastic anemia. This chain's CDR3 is CTSSLVPRNTEAFF. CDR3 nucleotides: TGTACCAGCAGTTTAGTTCCAAGGAACACTGAAGCTTTCTTT.